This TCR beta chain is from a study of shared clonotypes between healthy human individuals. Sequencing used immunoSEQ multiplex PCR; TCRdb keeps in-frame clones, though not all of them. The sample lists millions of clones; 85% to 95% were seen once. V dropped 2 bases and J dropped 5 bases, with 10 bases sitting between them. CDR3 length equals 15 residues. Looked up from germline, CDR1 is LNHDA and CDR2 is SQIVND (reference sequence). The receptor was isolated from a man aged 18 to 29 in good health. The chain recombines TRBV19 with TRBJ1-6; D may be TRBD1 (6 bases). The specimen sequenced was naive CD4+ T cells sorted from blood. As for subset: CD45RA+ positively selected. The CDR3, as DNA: TGTGCCAGTAGTATATTCAGGGGAGATAATTCACCCCTCCACTTT. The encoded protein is CASSIFRGDNSPLHF.